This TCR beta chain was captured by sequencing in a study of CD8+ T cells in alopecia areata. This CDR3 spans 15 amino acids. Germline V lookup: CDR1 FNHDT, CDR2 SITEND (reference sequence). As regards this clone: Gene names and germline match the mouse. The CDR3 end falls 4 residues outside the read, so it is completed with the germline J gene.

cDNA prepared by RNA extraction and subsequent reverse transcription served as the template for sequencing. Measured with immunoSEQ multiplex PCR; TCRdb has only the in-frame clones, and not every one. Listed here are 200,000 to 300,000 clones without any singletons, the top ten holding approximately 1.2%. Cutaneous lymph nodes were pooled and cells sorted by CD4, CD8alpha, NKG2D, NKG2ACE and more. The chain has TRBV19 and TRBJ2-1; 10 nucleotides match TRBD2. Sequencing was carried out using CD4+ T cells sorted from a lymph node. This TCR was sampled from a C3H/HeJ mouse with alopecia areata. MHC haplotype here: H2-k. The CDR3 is CASRILRLGGAEQFF. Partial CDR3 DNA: TGTGCCAGCAGAATTCTTCGACTGGGGGGCGCT.